This T cell receptor (beta chain) was recovered during a study of blood T cell repertoires in COVID-19. Overall study context: COVID-19 samples from acute and convalescent phases originated in the United States, Italy and Spain. From T cells, B-cell-depleted T cells, or PBMCs came the material, which was cDNA or gDNA.

Original processing notes: Nucleated cell number was recorded as an estimate derived from reference gene primer amplification. Here immunoSEQ multiplex PCR was the method, and the copy in TCRdb shows in-frame clones only, minus some. That table supplies the V and J calls and clone size; D and trimming were determined from the DNA. Of 300,000 to 350,000 clones listed, roughly 88% are singletons. Patients at the Seattle site were enrolled during active infection and followed longitudinally. The ends were cut back, 2 bases at V and 5 bases at J, with 9 bases in the middle. The length of the CDR3 is 13 residues.

This chain links TRBV12-3 or TRBV12-4 with TRBJ1-2; possible D gene TRBD1, 5 bases. This sequence was found in a woman in her twenties or thirties with COVID-19, enrolled during active disease. Material for sequencing was peripheral blood. CDR3 loop: CASSLPGGYGYTF. CDR3 sequence (DNA): TGTGCCAGCAGTTTACCCGGGGGTTATGGCTACACCTTC.